The 32 T cell receptor beta chains reported below all come from one sample, sequenced in a study of T cell repertoires in cytomegalovirus infection. For these TCRs, the target antigens are not known. TCRdb reanalysed the reads using MiXCR and keeps one entry per CDR3 protein. The top ten hold 10% to 15% of the sample, which has about 920,000 distinct CDR3 sequences, 30% to 40% seen once. The specimen was cultured CD8+ T cells from PBMCs, collected from culture after CMV antigen stimulation. Every receptor here comes from a human donor in good health (CMV status not recorded). Some clones in this sample may be carry-over from other donors' samples.

This chain connects TRBV28 to TRBJ2-6; perhaps TRBD2 as D (5 bases). The CDR3 contains 16 residues. The germline CDR1 and CDR2 sequences are MDHEN and SYDVKM. Trimming shortened V by 4 bases and J by 6 bases, and 16 bases separated the two germline ends. In DNA form, the CDR3 reads TGTGCCAGCAGTTCCCCTTTGCGGGTTGCGGCCAACGTCCTGACTTTC. Translating gives CASSSPLRVAANVLTF.

This rearrangement joins TRBV19 to TRBJ1-1; possible D gene TRBD1, 5 bases. The germline gives CDR1 LNHDA, CDR2 SQIVND (reference sequence). The CDR3 runs 14 residues. Deletions cut 7 bases from V and 4 bases from J, with 16 bases between. As DNA, the CDR3 is TGTGCCAGTAAGACGGGTGGGGCTATCACTGAAGCTTTCTTT. It translates to CASKTGGAITEAFF.

This clonotype was observed many times. The chain joins TRBV6-5 to TRBJ2-1; TRBD1 matches 9 bases. Losses at the gene ends were 0 bases for V and 3 bases for J; bases not matched to a gene: 3. CDR1 MNHEY and CDR2 SVGAGI come from the germline V gene. The CDR3 consists of 16 residues. The CDR3 DNA sequence: TGTGCCAGCAGTTACTCTGCGGGACAGGGCTACAATGAGCAGTTCTTC. It codes for CASSYSAGQGYNEQFF.

This clonotype was seen repeatedly, ten times or more. The chain links TRBV6-2 or TRBV6-3 to TRBJ2-1; a possible D gene is TRBD1 (6 bases). This CDR3 contains 14 residues. V lost 0 bases, J lost 7 bases, and 10 bases lay in between. Germline values: CDR1 MNHEY, CDR2 SVGEGT. Here the CDR3 reads CASSYSQGLNEQFF. The CDR3, as DNA: TGTGCCAGCAGTTACTCACAGGGCTTGAATGAGCAGTTCTTC.

The chain links TRBV5-4 to TRBJ2-7; 7 bases match TRBD1. V dropped 5 bases and J dropped 5; count of bases not matched to a gene: 7. The CDR3 sequence is 13 residues long. Germline-derived CDR1 and CDR2 are SGHNT and YYREEE (reference sequence). The CDR3 spells CASSDTGANEQYV. CDR3 nucleotide sequence: TGTGCCAGCAGTGATACAGGGGCCAACGAGCAGTACGTC.

The chain recombines TRBV7-3 with TRBJ1-2; D is unresolved. Trimming left V 1 base short and J 0 bases short, with 12 bases between. Germline V gene sequence: CDR1 SGHTA, CDR2 FQGTGA. The CDR3 sequence is 16 residues long. This CDR3 reads CASSLNLRETNYGYTF. As DNA, the CDR3 is TGTGCCAGCAGCTTAAACTTAAGGGAGACTAACTATGGCTACACCTTC.

This rearrangement joins TRBV27 to TRBJ2-2; no firm D call. This CDR3 comprises 16 residues. Germline V gene data show CDR1 as MNHEY and CDR2 as SMNVEV (reference sequence). Trimming stripped 0 bases from V and 3 bases from J, with 11 bases between. The CDR3 loop is CASSLSEALHTGELFF. Here the CDR3 DNA reads TGTGCCAGCAGTTTATCCGAGGCACTGCACACCGGGGAGCTGTTTTTT.

Only a few counts were recorded for this clonotype. CDR3 DNA: TGTGCCAGCAGTTCGTGGACTAGCGGGGCTCAAAGAGATACGCAGTATTTT. Amino acid sequence: CASSSWTSGAQRDTQYF. J is TRBJ2-3 and V is TRBV27; 12 bases match TRBD2. CDR3 length: 17 amino acids. J lost 5 bases, V lost 4 bases, and 10 bases had no gene match. In germline, CDR1 is MNHEY, CDR2 SMNVEV (reference sequence).

This clonotype was counted between two and nine times. The chain combines TRBV7-9 with TRBJ1-4, with 11 bases aligning to TRBD1. Germline lookup yields CDR1 SEHNR and CDR2 FQNEAQ (reference sequence). Unmatched junction bases numbered 10, after V lost 0 bases and J lost 7 bases. This CDR3 is built from 18 residues. The CDR3 sequence is CASSLAGTGGRGSEKLFF. The DNA of the CDR3 is TGTGCCAGCAGCTTAGCCGGGACAGGGGGAAGGGGTAGTGAAAAACTGTTTTTT. Combining the CDR3 with reference TRBV7-9 and TRBJ1-4 gives the whole variable domain DTGVSQNPRHKITKRGQNVTFRCDPISEHNRLYWYRQTLGQGPEFLTYFQNEAQLEKSRLLSDRFSAERPKGSFSTLEIQRTEQGDSAMYLCASSLAGTGGRGSEKLFFGSGTQLSVL.

The sample holds a few counts of this clonotype. The V and J genes are TRBV5-4 and TRBJ2-3, with a tentative D call TRBD2 (6 bases). Germline V gene lookup returns CDR1 SGHNT and CDR2 YYREEE (reference sequence). The CDR3 loop spans 15 amino acids. Trimming stripped 3 bases from V and 6 bases from J, with 17 bases between. CDR3 in amino acids: CASSSDEDYLDTQYF. CDR3 sequence (DNA): TGTGCCAGCAGCTCCGACGAGGACTACCTCGATACGCAGTATTTT.

The sample holds many counts of this clonotype. The rearrangement uses TRBV7-9 and TRBJ2-1; 7 bases are a match to TRBD1. The junction had 7 bases not matched to a gene; V was cut back by 6 bases and J by 5 bases. The CDR3 has 14 residues. Germline lookup yields CDR1 SEHNR and CDR2 FQNEAQ (reference sequence). DNA for the CDR3: TGTGCCAGCAGTTCGGACAGGCCGCACAATGAGCAGTTCTTC. Translating gives CASSSDRPHNEQFF.

With respect to this clonotype: Its ends do not fully match the called genes, so a read error is possible. V is TRBV14 and J is TRBJ1-6, with a weak D call TRBD1 (6 bases). CDR1 and CDR2 (germline): SGHDN, FVKESK. This CDR3 has 16 amino acids. The CDR3 region has the DNA TGTACCAGCAGCCAAGGGTGGGGGCTCTGGGATTCACCCCTCCACTTT. This encodes CTSSQGWGLWDSPLHF.

This clonotype was recorded at least ten times. The V gene is TRBV7-2, the J gene TRBJ2-5, with TRBD2 matching over 9 bases. Trimming cost V 7 bases and J 3 bases; bases outside gene matches: 12. CDR1 is SGHTA and CDR2 is FQGNSA in the germline V gene. The CDR3 sequence is 16 residues long. DNA of the CDR3: TGTGCCAGCACCTGGGCCAGCGGGGGGTTTGAAGAGACCCAGTACTTC. It translates to CASTWASGGFEETQYF. The whole variable domain, remainder taken from reference TRBV7-2 and TRBJ2-5, is GAGVSQSPSNKVTEKGKDVELRCDPISGHTALYWYRQSLGQGLEFLIYFQGNSAPDKSGLPSDRFSAERTGGSVSTLTIQRTQQEDSAVYLCASTWASGGFEETQYFGPGTRLLVL.

The CDR3 reads CATYEYNEQFF. In DNA, the CDR3 is TGTGCCACCTATGAGTACAATGAGCAGTTCTTC. The chain uses TRBV6-6 and TRBJ2-1; D is unclear. V dropped 10 bases and J dropped 4 bases, with 8 bases sitting between them. The CDR3 covers 11 residues. Looked up from germline, CDR1 is MNHNY and CDR2 is SVGAGI (reference sequence).

The V gene is TRBV5-4, the J gene TRBJ2-7, with 9 bases fitting TRBD1. With 5 bases clipped from V and 9 bases from J, the junction kept 18 bases outside the gene matches. CDR3 size: 16 residues. The germline V gene has CDR1 SGHNT and CDR2 YYREEE (reference sequence). The DNA of the CDR3 is TGTGCCAGCAGGGGTGAGCCGGGACAGGGTATCCTGGGGCAGTACTTC. It yields the protein CASRGEPGQGILGQYF.

V gene TRBV6-6 combines with J gene TRBJ1-1; D gene ambiguous. Trimming left V 2 bases short and J 14 bases short, with 15 bases between. Germline V CDR1 and CDR2: MNHNY, SVGAGI (reference sequence). The CDR3 is 12 residues long. CDR3 region: CASSYAGDLRFF. The DNA for the CDR3 is TGTGCCAGCAGTTACGCCGGAGACCTACGGTTCTTT.

This clonotype showed up just a few times. The rearrangement uses TRBV27 and TRBJ2-2, with 9 bases that match TRBD1. This CDR3 has 15 amino acids. From germline, CDR1 is MNHEY and CDR2 SMNVEV (reference sequence). Trimming removed 3 bases from V and 7 bases from J; junction bases left unmatched: 6. This CDR3 reads CASSLRTGDGGELFF. As DNA, the CDR3 is TGTGCCAGCAGTTTGAGGACAGGGGACGGCGGGGAGCTGTTTTTT.

The sample holds a few counts of this clonotype. This rearrangement joins TRBV14 to TRBJ2-3; either TRBD1 or TRBD2 may fit D (5 bases each). The CDR3 totals 16 residues. Germline assignment: CDR1 SGHDN and CDR2 FVKESK. V lost 4 bases to trimming and J lost 0 bases, with 14 bases between them. The CDR3 DNA is TGTGCCAGCAGCCTGACGATGTGGGGGAGCACAGATACGCAGTATTTT. The encoded protein is CASSLTMWGSTDTQYF.

The gene calls are TRBV6-2 or TRBV6-3 and TRBJ2-4; 9 bases agree with TRBD1. This CDR3 is 17 amino acids long. The junction had 5 bases not matched to a gene; V was cut back by 0 bases and J by 2 bases. Germline loops: CDR1 MNHEY, CDR2 SVGEGT. The CDR3: CASSYSSDRGTKNIQYF. DNA of the CDR3: TGTGCCAGCAGTTACTCGAGCGACAGGGGGACCAAAAACATTCAGTACTTC.

The rearrangement joins TRBV10-3 to TRBJ2-3; 10 bases agree with TRBD2. The V segment lost 4 bases and the J segment 2 bases; nucleotides outside the gene matches: 6. The CDR3 sequence is 16 residues long. Germline V lookup: CDR1 ENHRY, CDR2 SYGVKD. Here the CDR3 DNA reads TGTGCCATCAGTGTCGAACTAGCGGGGTTCACAGATACGCAGTATTTT. Its translation: CAISVELAGFTDTQYF.

V gene TRBV27 combines with J gene TRBJ2-2; D remains unclear. The V end lost 1 base, the J end lost 7 bases, and 7 bases lay between the germline ends. The CDR3 runs 13 residues. Germline V gene sequence: CDR1 MNHEY, CDR2 SMNVEV (reference sequence). The CDR3 loop is CASSLFGLGELFF. Written as DNA, the CDR3 is TGTGCCAGCAGTTTATTCGGTCTCGGGGAGCTGTTTTTT.

The gene calls are TRBV28 and TRBJ2-5; 8 bases fit TRBD2. Germline values: CDR1 MDHEN, CDR2 SYDVKM. This CDR3 spans 15 amino acids. J was trimmed by 5 bases and V by 5 bases; bases with no gene match: 10. Written as DNA, the CDR3 is TGTGCCAGCAGTGACGAACGGGGGGGGCTGGAGACCCAGTACTTC. Amino acids: CASSDERGGLETQYF. The full variable domain, rest sourced from reference TRBV28 and TRBJ2-5, is DVKVTQSSRYLVKRTGEKVFLECVQDMDHENMFWYRQDPGLGLRLIYFSYDVKMKEKGDIPEGYSVSREKKERFSLILESASTNQTSMYLCASSDERGGLETQYFGPGTRLLVL.

This clonotype has more than one count but fewer than ten. The J gene is TRBJ1-1, the V gene TRBV7-6; D gene uncertain. Germline lookup yields CDR1 SGHVS and CDR2 FNYEAQ. The CDR3 sequence is 15 residues long. V was shortened by 0 bases and J by 0 bases, with 8 bases between the two germline ends. The CDR3 DNA reads TGTGCCAGCAGCTTAGCAGCCAGGTTGAACACTGAAGCTTTCTTT. Amino acid sequence: CASSLAARLNTEAFF.

In the case of this clonotype: One junction end disagrees with the germline gene, perhaps due to a read error. The chain uses TRBV7-6 and TRBJ2-2; D gene ambiguous. Germline V gene sequence: CDR1 SGHVS, CDR2 FNYEAQ. This CDR3 contains 15 residues. Here the CDR3 DNA reads TGTGCTAGCAGCTGGGATCTTGGCCTCACCGGGGAGCTGTTTTTT. Protein product: CASSWDLGLTGELFF.

This chain joins TRBV7-9 and TRBJ1-3; D is uncertain. The CDR3 has 15 amino acids. Germline V gene sequence: CDR1 SEHNR, CDR2 FQNEAQ (reference sequence). V dropped 1 base and J dropped 0 bases, with 7 bases sitting between them. The CDR3 spells CASSLGTYSGNTIYF. The CDR3 DNA reads as TGTGCCAGCAGCTTAGGGACTTACTCTGGAAACACCATATATTTT.

This clonotype was counted a few times. The rearrangement uses TRBV10-3 and TRBJ2-5; D uncertain. Trimming removed 0 bases from V and 0 bases from J, with 11 bases in between. From germline, CDR1 is ENHRY and CDR2 SYGVKD. This CDR3 contains 16 residues. The CDR3 DNA reads as TGTGCCATCAGTGAGTCGAAGCTCACGTACCAAGAGACCCAGTACTTC. Translation: CAISESKLTYQETQYF.

This clonotype came up once. This chain links TRBV11-3 with TRBJ2-1; 15 nucleotides line up with TRBD2. The CDR3 spans 19 residues. With 9 bases clipped from V and 2 bases from J, the junction kept 14 bases outside the gene matches. Germline CDR1 reads SGHNT; CDR2 reads YENEEA. Written as DNA, the CDR3 is TGTGCCAGGAGGGGGGGACTAGCGGGAGGCCCCGGGACCTACAATGAGCAGTTCTTC. Its protein is CARRGGLAGGPGTYNEQFF. Using reference TRBV11-3 and TRBJ2-1 for the parts outside the CDR3, the full variable domain is EAGVVQSPRYKIIEKKQPVAFWCNPISGHNTLYWYLQNLGQGPELLIRYENEEAVDDSQLPKDRFSAERLKGVDSTLKIQPAELGDSAVYLCARRGGLAGGPGTYNEQFFGPGTRLTVL.

As concerns this clonotype: It may be a read error: a sequence one base away is much more abundant. The final CDR3 position lacks the conserved phenylalanine or tryptophan, pointing to a likely read error. The chain combines TRBV7-6 with TRBJ2-1; 9 nucleotides agree with TRBD1. This CDR3 region has 17 residues. V shed 6 bases and J 10 bases; nucleotides not matched to a gene: 19. Germline values: CDR1 SGHVS, CDR2 FNYEAQ. The CDR3 coding sequence is TGTGCCAGCAGTCTCGGTACCGGCGGGACAGGGCGTTGGGAGCAGTTCTCC. Its protein product is CASSLGTGGTGRWEQFS.

This clonotype was counted a few times. The chain couples TRBV4-1 to TRBJ1-5; tentatively, D is TRBD1 (5 bases). V was cut by 4 bases and J by 4 bases, with 14 bases left in between. The CDR3 consists of 15 residues. CDR1 and CDR2 (germline): MGHRA, YSYEKL. The CDR3 nucleotides are TGCGCCAGCAGCCTATCAGGGACCTCTAATCAGCCCCAGCATTTT. Amino acid sequence: CASSLSGTSNQPQHF.

The chain links TRBV5-1 to TRBJ2-7; D gene unclear. The germline V gene has CDR1 SGHRS and CDR2 YFSETQ. The CDR3 consists of 13 residues. Trimming removed 3 bases at V and 4 bases at J, with 11 bases between. The chain's CDR3 is CASSSPTQYEQYV. CDR3 DNA: TGCGCCAGCAGCTCCCCCACTCAATACGAGCAGTACGTC.

This clonotype was seen many times. This chain uses TRBV4-1 with TRBJ1-5; D not resolved. Between the trimmed V and J ends, which lost 0 bases and 4 bases, there was a span of 7 bases. The CDR3 is 14 amino acids. CDR1 is MGHRA, CDR2 YSYEKL, per germline. Here the CDR3 DNA reads TGCGCCAGCAGCCAAGATCCTGATAATCAGCCCCAGCATTTT. Residues: CASSQDPDNQPQHF.

The sample holds many counts of this clonotype. The junction departs from the called germline gene at one end, perhaps through a read error. The V gene is TRBV7-6, the J gene TRBJ2-1; 7 bases agree with TRBD2. Germline V gives CDR1 SGHVS, CDR2 FNYEAQ. The CDR3 is made up of 15 amino acids. The CDR3 DNA is TGTGCCAGCAGTTTAGAGCGGGGCTCCTACAATGAGCAGTTCTTC. Its protein product is CASSLERGSYNEQFF.